These 22 T cell receptor beta chains were all obtained from the same sample, sequenced in a study of cytomegalovirus exposure and HLA in healthy donors. Primers included in the PCR were 60 Vbeta and 13 Jbeta primers. The data were produced by immunoSEQ multiplex PCR, yet TCRdb's version contains in-frame clones alone and is incomplete. This sample yields some 120,000 clones, of which 65% to 85% are seen a single time; 3% to 4% belongs to the top ten. Input material: PBMCs. The receptors stem from a man in his late teens or twenties in good health and CMV-seropositive.

J is TRBJ1-5 and V is TRBV18; a weak D match, TRBD1 (5 bases). There are 15 residues in the CDR3. Per germline, CDR1 KGHSH and CDR2 LQKENI. V gave up 5 bases and J gave up 2 bases, with 13 bases separating them. CDR3 nucleotide sequence: TGTGCCAGCTCATTAGACAGTGCGGGCAATCAGCCCCAGCATTTT. Residues: CASSLDSAGNQPQHF.

This chain uses TRBV19 with TRBJ2-2; D is possibly TRBD2 (6 bases). The CDR3 extends over 16 amino acids. The V gene's germline CDR1 is LNHDA and CDR2 SQIVND (reference sequence). Trimming cost V 5 bases and J 4 bases, with 17 bases left between them. The CDR3 here is CASSVTGDFSTGELFF. For the CDR3, the DNA is TGTGCCAGTAGTGTCACGGGGGACTTCTCCACCGGGGAGCTGTTTTTT.

This chain uses TRBV2 with TRBJ2-7; TRBD1 agrees at 9 bases. This CDR3 spans 15 amino acids. CDR1 is SNHLY, CDR2 FYNNEI, per germline. Losses at the gene ends were 6 bases for V and 4 bases for J; bases not matched to a gene: 10. CDR3 amino acids: CASRLDRGSVYEQYF. CDR3 coding DNA: TGTGCCAGCAGGTTAGACAGGGGGTCGGTTTACGAGCAGTACTTC. The full variable domain, rest sourced from reference TRBV2 and TRBJ2-7, is EPEVTQTPSHQVTQMGQEVILRCVPISNHLYFYWYRQILGQKVEFLVSFYNNEISEKSEIFDDQFSVERPDGSNFTLKIRSTKLEDSAMYFCASRLDRGSVYEQYFGPGTRLTVT.

This rearrangement joins TRBV5-6 to TRBJ2-2; D possibly corresponds to TRBD1 (6 bases). The germline CDR1 and CDR2 sequences are SGHDT and YYEEEE. The ends were cut back, 0 bases at V and 1 base at J, with 19 bases in the middle. CDR3 length equals 19 residues. CDR3 protein: CASSLAIQGGKQNTGELFF. The CDR3 region has the DNA TGTGCCAGCAGCTTGGCGATACAGGGTGGTAAGCAGAACACCGGGGAGCTGTTTTTT.

The V gene is TRBV29-1, the J gene TRBJ2-7; 12 nucleotides match TRBD2. The V segment lost 3 bases and the J segment 3 bases; nucleotides outside the gene matches: 6. The germline gives CDR1 SQVTM, CDR2 ANQGSEA. This CDR3 spans 15 amino acids. CDR3 protein: CSVETSGGPYYEQYF. In nucleotides, the CDR3 is TGCAGCGTTGAGACTAGCGGGGGCCCCTACTACGAGCAGTACTTC.

This clone was observed once. This chain joins TRBV4-3 and TRBJ1-2, with D unresolved. The V end was cut by 2 bases, the J end by 4 bases, with 26 bases between. Germline CDR1 LGHNA, CDR2 YSLEER. The CDR3 runs 19 residues. The CDR3 DNA follows: TGCGCCAGCAGCCAAAAAGTACCGGGGTTGACCTCGGGAGGCTATGGCTACACCTTC. Translated: CASSQKVPGLTSGGYGYTF.

The chain joins TRBV5-6 to TRBJ1-3; the D gene is possibly TRBD1 (6 bases). The germline V gene has CDR1 SGHDT and CDR2 YYEEEE. The length of the CDR3 is 16 residues. The V and J ends lost 6 bases and 5 bases respectively, with 21 bases between them. The CDR3, as DNA: TGTGCCAGCACCGGACAGTGGGGGTCCTTAAGAAACACCATATATTTT. This sequence encodes CASTGQWGSLRNTIYF.

This chain uses TRBV5-1 with TRBJ2-7; TRBD1 matches at 8 bases. Germline V gene sequence: CDR1 SGHRS, CDR2 YFSETQ. The CDR3 totals 12 residues. With 5 bases clipped from V and 4 bases from J, the junction kept 2 bases outside the gene matches. The CDR3 reads CASSNRGYEQYF. The CDR3 DNA follows: TGCGCCAGCAGTAACAGGGGGTACGAGCAGTACTTC.

This clone appeared once. The chain's CDR3 is CASSPRDRSLLNEKLFF. The CDR3 nucleotides read TGTGCCAGCAGCCCCCGGGATCGGAGTCTACTTAATGAAAAACTGTTTTTT. This chain connects TRBV7-8 to TRBJ1-4; D remains unclear. Germline-derived CDR1 and CDR2 are SGHVS and FQNEAQ. V shed 5 bases and J shed 4 bases, with 20 bases lying between them. This CDR3 spans 17 amino acids. Together with reference TRBV7-8 and TRBJ1-4, the CDR3 gives the full variable domain: GAGVSQSPRYKVAKRGQDVALRCDPISGHVSLFWYQQALGQGPEFLTYFQNEAQLDKSGLPSDRFFAERPEGSVSTLKIQRTQQEDSAVYLCASSPRDRSLLNEKLFFGSGTQLSVL.

V gene TRBV19 combines with J gene TRBJ2-3; D is unclear. CDR1 LNHDA and CDR2 SQIVND come from the germline V gene (reference sequence). Trimming took 3 bases from V and 5 from J, leaving 9 bases between them. The CDR3 totals 13 residues. The DNA for the CDR3 is TGTGCCAGTAGTATTGCGTCCCTAGATACGCAGTATTTT. Amino acid sequence: CASSIASLDTQYF.

This chain uses TRBV19 with TRBJ2-7, with a weak D call TRBD2 (5 bases). Between the trimmed V and J ends, which lost 3 bases and 2 bases, there was a span of 26 bases. This CDR3 is 19 amino acids long. CDR1 is LNHDA and CDR2 is SQIVND in the germline V gene (reference sequence). In DNA form, the CDR3 reads TGTGCCAGTAGTATTGCAACCGGGATTAGTCGTTCGGCGCCCTACGAGCAGTACTTC. Encoded protein: CASSIATGISRSAPYEQYF.

The chain carries TRBV11-2 and TRBJ2-1, with 8 bases lining up with TRBD2. V dropped 5 bases and J dropped 7; count of bases not matched to a gene: 10. Germline assignment: CDR1 SGHAT and CDR2 FQNNGV. The CDR3 has 15 amino acids. The CDR3 sequence: CASSPIAGRGNEQFF. The DNA for the CDR3 is TGTGCCAGCAGCCCGATAGCGGGAAGGGGGAATGAGCAGTTCTTC.

This clone was counted between two and nine times. The CDR3 DNA reads TGCGCCAGCAGCCTAGGCTACGAGCAGTACTTC. This codes for CASSLGYEQYF. The chain employs TRBV5-1 and TRBJ2-7; no definite D call. Germline loops: CDR1 SGHRS, CDR2 YFSETQ. Between the trimmed V and J ends, which lost 4 bases and 3 bases, there was a span of 5 bases. The CDR3 contains 11 residues.

This chain joins TRBV2 and TRBJ1-1; TRBD1 is a possible D gene (6 bases). CDR1 SNHLY and CDR2 FYNNEI come from the germline V gene. The germline V and J ends were trimmed by 3 bases and 3 bases, with 14 bases remaining between them. This CDR3 region has 15 residues. For the CDR3, the DNA is TGTGCCAGCAGTGATCCAGGGGTCGTGCACACTGAAGCTTTCTTT. Its translation is CASSDPGVVHTEAFF.

The V call is TRBV7-2, the J call TRBJ1-1; tentative D call: TRBD1 (6 bases). Germline V gives CDR1 SGHTA, CDR2 FQGNSA. This CDR3 comprises 16 residues. V dropped 2 bases and J dropped 0 bases, with 13 bases sitting between them. DNA of the CDR3: TGTGCCAGCAGCTTATTTGGACAGATATTGAACACTGAAGCTTTCTTT. It translates to CASSLFGQILNTEAFF.

The chain has TRBV19 and TRBJ2-1, with D maybe TRBD2 (6 bases). The CDR3 is 14 amino acids. The germline V and J ends were trimmed by 4 bases and 8 bases, with 15 bases remaining between them. Germline V CDR1 and CDR2: LNHDA, SQIVND (reference sequence). CDR3 in amino acids: CASSRGLLNHEQFF. In nucleotides, the CDR3 is TGTGCCAGTAGTAGGGGACTGCTTAATCATGAGCAGTTCTTC.

This chain uses TRBV10-3 with TRBJ2-2; unclear D gene. V gave up 7 bases and J gave up 4 bases, with 10 bases separating them. CDR3 length: 13 residues. Germline values: CDR1 ENHRY, CDR2 SYGVKD. Here the CDR3 reads CAIKEAATGELFF. The CDR3, as DNA: TGTGCCATCAAAGAGGCTGCCACCGGGGAGCTGTTTTTT.

The table lists this clone with a few counts. The chain couples TRBV6-5 to TRBJ1-1; D unclear. The V gene's germline CDR1 is MNHEY and CDR2 SVGAGI. The CDR3 runs to 14 residues. The V end lost 5 bases, the J end lost 6 bases, and 16 bases lay between the germline ends. The CDR3 nucleotides are TGTGCCAGCAGTCCGGGTGCGAGTGTAGCTGAAGCTTTCTTT. Translation gives CASSPGASVAEAFF.

The DNA of the CDR3 is TGTGCCAGCAGCCAAGAAGTGGGGAGGAAAAATGAAGCTTTCTTT. Encoded protein: CASSQEVGRKNEAFF. This rearrangement joins TRBV4-2 to TRBJ1-1; D unresolved. The germline CDR1 and CDR2 sequences are LGHNA and YNFKEQ. CDR3 length equals 15 residues. V lost 0 bases and J lost 7, with 15 bases in between.

As concerns this clone: A read error may account for a junction end that differs from germline. CDR3 in amino acids: CSSSRGLGYEQYF. In DNA, the CDR3 is TGTTCCAGCAGCAGGGGGCTAGGGTACGAGCAGTACTTC. The V gene is TRBV7-9, the J gene TRBJ2-7; 8 bases line up with TRBD1. The CDR3 contains 13 residues. CDR1 and CDR2 (germline): SEHNR, FQNEAQ (reference sequence).

The chain combines TRBV7-2 with TRBJ2-3; 11 bases line up with TRBD2. V lost 5 bases to trimming and J lost 4 bases; unmatched junction nucleotides: 8. The V gene's germline CDR1 is SGHTA and CDR2 FQGNSA. The CDR3 contains 16 residues. Written as DNA, the CDR3 is TGTGCCAGCAGCCCGTTAGCGGGAGGGCCCTCAGATACGCAGTATTTT. This sequence encodes CASSPLAGGPSDTQYF.

This sequence joins TRBV30 and TRBJ2-7; D might be TRBD2 (5 bases). Trimming removed 0 bases at V and 1 base at J, with 10 bases between. This CDR3 spans 14 amino acids. Germline V CDR1 and CDR2: GTSNPN, SVGIG (reference sequence). CDR3: CAWSVSPGSYEQYF. CDR3 DNA sequence: TGTGCCTGGAGTGTTTCTCCGGGGTCCTACGAGCAGTACTTC.